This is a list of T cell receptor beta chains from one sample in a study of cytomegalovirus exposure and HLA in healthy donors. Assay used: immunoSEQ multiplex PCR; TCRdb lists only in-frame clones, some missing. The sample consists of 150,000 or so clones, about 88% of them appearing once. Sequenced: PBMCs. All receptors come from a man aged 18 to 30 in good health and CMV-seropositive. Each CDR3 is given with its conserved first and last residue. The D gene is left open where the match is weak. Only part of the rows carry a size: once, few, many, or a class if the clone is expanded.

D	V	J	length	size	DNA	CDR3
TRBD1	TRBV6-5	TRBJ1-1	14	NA	TGTGCCAGCAGCGCCGGGACAGGGGTAACTGAAGCTTTCTTT	CASSAGTGVTEAFF
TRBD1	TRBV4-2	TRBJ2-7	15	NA	TGTGCCAGCAGCCAGACGAGGGACAGACAATACGAGCAGTACTTC	CASSQTRDRQYEQYF
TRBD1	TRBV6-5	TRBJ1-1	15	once	TGTGCCAGCCCTGACGCGGGCAGGGGGGTCCCTGAAGCTTTCTTT	CASPDAGRGVPEAFF
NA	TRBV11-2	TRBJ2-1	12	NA	TGTGCCAGCAGCCTTGAGGGGGATGAGCAGTTCTTC	CASSLEGDEQFF
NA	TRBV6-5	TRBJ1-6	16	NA	TGTGCCAGCAGTTACTCGAACAGTGGCCGGAATTCACCCCTCCACTTT	CASSYSNSGRNSPLHF
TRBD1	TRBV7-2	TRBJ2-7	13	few	TGTGCCAGCAGCTCCGGACAGGGTCACGAGCAGTACTTC	CASSSGQGHEQYF
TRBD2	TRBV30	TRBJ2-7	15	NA	TGTGCCTGGAGTTACGGGGGGTTGAGGTTGATGGAGCAGTACTTC	CAWSYGGLRLMEQYF
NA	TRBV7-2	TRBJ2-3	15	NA	TGTGCCAGCAGCTTAGGGGGGGTTAGGTCAGATACGCAGTATTTT	CASSLGGVRSDTQYF
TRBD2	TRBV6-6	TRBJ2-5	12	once	TGTGCCAGCAGTTATTCCCGGGGGGGCCAGTACTTC	CASSYSRGGQYF
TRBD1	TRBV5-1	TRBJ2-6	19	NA	TGCGCCAGCAGTGAGGGTGACAGGGGTGGCCTCTCTGGGGCCAACGTCCTGACTTTC	CASSEGDRGGLSGANVLTF
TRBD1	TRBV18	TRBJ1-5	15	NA	TGTGCCAGCTCAAAGAAGGACAGGGCAAATCAGCCCCAGCATTTT	CASSKKDRANQPQHF
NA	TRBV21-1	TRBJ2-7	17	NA	TGTGCCAGCAGCAAAGAGAGGCGGGGGGGCCCTTCCTACGAGCAGTACTTC	CASSKERRGGPSYEQYF
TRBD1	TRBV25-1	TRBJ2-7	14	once	TGTGCCAGCCAGGCGGGGGACAGGGGCTACGAGCAGTACTTC	CASQAGDRGYEQYF
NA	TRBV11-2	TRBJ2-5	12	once	TGTGCCAGCAGATCTACGGGGGAGACCCAGTACTTC	CASRSTGETQYF
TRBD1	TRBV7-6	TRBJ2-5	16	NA	TGTGCCAGCAGCTTAGGTCAGGGGGTTTTTGGAGAGACCCAGTACTTC	CASSLGQGVFGETQYF
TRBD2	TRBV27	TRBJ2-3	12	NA	TGTCCCCGGCTAGCGGGAGCAGATACGCAGTATTTT	CPRLAGADTQYF
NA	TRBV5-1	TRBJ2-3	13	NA	TGCGCCAGCAGCTTGGGTTTCTCAGATACGCAGTATTTT	CASSLGFSDTQYF